This T cell receptor beta chain was sequenced for a study of cytomegalovirus exposure and HLA in healthy donors. The PCR contained 60 Vbeta and 13 Jbeta primers. Only in-frame clones appear in the TCRdb table, and some are missing; sequencing was by immunoSEQ multiplex PCR. The sample includes about 87,000 clones, 65% to 75% of them seen just once. Per germline, CDR1 SGHAT and CDR2 FQNNGV. The V and J ends lost 0 bases and 4 bases respectively, with 13 bases between them. The CDR3 sequence is 15 residues long. Sequencing used PBMCs. The J gene is TRBJ2-7, the V gene TRBV11-2, with D maybe TRBD2 (5 bases). This TCR derives from a man under 40 in good health and CMV-seropositive. The CDR3 DNA sequence: TGTGCCAGCAGCTTAGAGCAGCGGTCCCTTTACGAGCAGTACTTC. Translation gives CASSLEQRSLYEQYF.